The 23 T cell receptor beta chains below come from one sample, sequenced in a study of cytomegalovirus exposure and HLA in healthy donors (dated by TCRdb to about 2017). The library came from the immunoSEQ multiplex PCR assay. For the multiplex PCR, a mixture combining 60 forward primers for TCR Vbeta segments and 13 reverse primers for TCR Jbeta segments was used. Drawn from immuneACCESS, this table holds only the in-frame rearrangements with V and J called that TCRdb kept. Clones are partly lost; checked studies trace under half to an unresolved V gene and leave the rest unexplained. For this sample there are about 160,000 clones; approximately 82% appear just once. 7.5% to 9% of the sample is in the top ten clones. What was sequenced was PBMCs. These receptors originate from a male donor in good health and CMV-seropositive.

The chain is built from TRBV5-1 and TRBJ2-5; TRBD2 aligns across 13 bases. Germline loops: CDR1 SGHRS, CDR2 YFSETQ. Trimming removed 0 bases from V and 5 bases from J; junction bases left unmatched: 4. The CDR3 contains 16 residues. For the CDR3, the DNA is TGCGCCAGCAGCTTGGAGGCGACTAGCGGGAGGGAGACCCAGTACTTC. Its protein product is CASSLEATSGRETQYF.

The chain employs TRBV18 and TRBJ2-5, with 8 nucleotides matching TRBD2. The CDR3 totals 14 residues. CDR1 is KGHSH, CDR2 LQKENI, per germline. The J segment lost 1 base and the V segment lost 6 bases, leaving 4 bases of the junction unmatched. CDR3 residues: CASSLTSGQETQYF. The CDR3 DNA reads TGTGCCAGCTCCCTAACTAGCGGCCAAGAGACCCAGTACTTC. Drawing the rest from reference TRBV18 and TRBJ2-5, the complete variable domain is NAGVMQNPRHLVRRRGQEARLRCSPMKGHSHVYWYRQLPEEGLKFMVYLQKENIIDESGMPKERFSAEFPKEGPSILRIQQVVRGDSAAYFCASSLTSGQETQYFGPGTRLLVL.

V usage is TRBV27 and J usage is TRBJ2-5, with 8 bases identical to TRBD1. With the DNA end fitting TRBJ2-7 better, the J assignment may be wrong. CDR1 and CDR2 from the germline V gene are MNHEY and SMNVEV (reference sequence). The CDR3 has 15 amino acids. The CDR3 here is CASSFEGQGIYEQYF. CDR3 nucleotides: TGTGCCAGCAGTTTTGAAGGACAGGGAATATACGAGCAGTACTTC.

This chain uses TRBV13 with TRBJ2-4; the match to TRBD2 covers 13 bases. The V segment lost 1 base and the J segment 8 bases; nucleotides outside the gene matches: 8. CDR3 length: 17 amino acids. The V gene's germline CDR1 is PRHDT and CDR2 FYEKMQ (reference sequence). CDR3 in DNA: TGTGCCAGCAGCTTAGTTGGACTAGCGGGAGTAACGGACATTCAGTACTTC. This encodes CASSLVGLAGVTDIQYF.

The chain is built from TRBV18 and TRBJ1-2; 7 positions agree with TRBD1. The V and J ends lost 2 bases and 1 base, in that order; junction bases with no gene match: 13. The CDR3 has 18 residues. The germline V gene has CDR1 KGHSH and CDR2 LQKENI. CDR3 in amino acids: CASSPRSFAGGFNYGYTF. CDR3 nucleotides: TGTGCCAGCTCACCAAGAAGTTTCGCAGGGGGTTTTAACTATGGCTACACCTTC.

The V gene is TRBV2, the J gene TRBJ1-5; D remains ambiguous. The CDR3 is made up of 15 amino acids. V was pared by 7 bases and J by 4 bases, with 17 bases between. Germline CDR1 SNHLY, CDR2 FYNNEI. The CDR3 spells CASTPLVRSNQPQHF. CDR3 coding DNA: TGTGCCAGCACCCCGCTGGTTAGAAGTAATCAGCCCCAGCATTTT.

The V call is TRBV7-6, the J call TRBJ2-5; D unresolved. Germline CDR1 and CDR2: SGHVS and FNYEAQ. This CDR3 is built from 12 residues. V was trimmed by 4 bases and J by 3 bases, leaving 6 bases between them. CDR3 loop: CASSSQKETQYF. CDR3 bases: TGTGCCAGCAGCTCCCAAAAAGAGACCCAGTACTTC.

The DNA for the CDR3 is TGCGCCAGCAGTGAACAGGGGGGATACAATGAGCAGTTCTTC. Translated, it gives CASSEQGGYNEQFF. J is TRBJ2-1 and V is TRBV5-1, with TRBD1 identical over 8 bases. Germline V CDR1 and CDR2: SGHRS, YFSETQ. V lost 5 bases to trimming and J lost 4 bases; unmatched junction nucleotides: 5. CDR3 size: 14 residues.

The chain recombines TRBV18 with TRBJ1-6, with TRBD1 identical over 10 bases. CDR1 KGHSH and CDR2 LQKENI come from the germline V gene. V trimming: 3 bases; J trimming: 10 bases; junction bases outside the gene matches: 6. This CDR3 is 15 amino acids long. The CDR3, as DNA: TGTGCCAGCTCACCCGGACAGGGGGTAGGGTCACCCCTCCACTTT. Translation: CASSPGQGVGSPLHF.

The CDR3 DNA reads as TGTGCCAGCAGTCCCGGCCACAGGGCCCCGGGAGCTTTCTTT. It yields the protein CASSPGHRAPGAFF. The J gene is TRBJ1-1, the V gene TRBV28; a possible D gene is TRBD1 (6 bases). Trimming cost V 5 bases and J 10 bases, with 20 bases left between them. Germline values: CDR1 MDHEN, CDR2 SYDVKM. This CDR3 has 14 amino acids.

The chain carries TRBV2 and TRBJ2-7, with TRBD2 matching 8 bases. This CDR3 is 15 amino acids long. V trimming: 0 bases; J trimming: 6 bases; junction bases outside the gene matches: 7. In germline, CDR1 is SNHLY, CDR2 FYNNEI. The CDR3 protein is CASSEAQRGFIEQYF. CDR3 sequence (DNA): TGTGCCAGCAGTGAAGCGCAGCGGGGGTTCATCGAGCAGTACTTC. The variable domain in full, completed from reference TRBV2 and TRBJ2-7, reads EPEVTQTPSHQVTQMGQEVILRCVPISNHLYFYWYRQILGQKVEFLVSFYNNEISEKSEIFDDQFSVERPDGSNFTLKIRSTKLEDSAMYFCASSEAQRGFIEQYFGPGTRLTVT.

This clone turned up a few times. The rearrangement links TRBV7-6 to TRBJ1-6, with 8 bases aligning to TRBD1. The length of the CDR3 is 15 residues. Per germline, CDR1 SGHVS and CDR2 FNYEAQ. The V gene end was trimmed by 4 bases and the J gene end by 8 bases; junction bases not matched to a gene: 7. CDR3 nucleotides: TGTGCCAGCAGCTCCGCCGGGACAGGCGATTCACCCCTCCACTTT. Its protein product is CASSSAGTGDSPLHF.

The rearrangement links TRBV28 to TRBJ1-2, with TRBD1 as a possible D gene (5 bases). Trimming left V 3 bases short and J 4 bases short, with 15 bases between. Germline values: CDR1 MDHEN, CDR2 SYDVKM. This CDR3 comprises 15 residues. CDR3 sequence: CASSFTGWGGYGYTF. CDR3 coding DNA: TGTGCCAGCAGTTTTACGGGTTGGGGGGGCTATGGCTACACCTTC.

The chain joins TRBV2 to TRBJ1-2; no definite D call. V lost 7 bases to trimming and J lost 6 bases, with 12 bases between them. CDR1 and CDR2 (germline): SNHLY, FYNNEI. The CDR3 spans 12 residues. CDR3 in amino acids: CASTTSRDGYTF. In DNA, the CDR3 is TGTGCCAGCACCACGAGTCGGGATGGCTACACCTTC.

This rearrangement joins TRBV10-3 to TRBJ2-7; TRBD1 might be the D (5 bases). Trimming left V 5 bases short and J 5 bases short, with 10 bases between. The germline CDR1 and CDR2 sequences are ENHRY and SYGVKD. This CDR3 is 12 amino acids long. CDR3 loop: CAISTGPDEQYF. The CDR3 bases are TGTGCCATCAGTACAGGTCCCGACGAGCAGTACTTC.

The CDR3 is CAISVGTDVYGYTF. For the CDR3, the DNA is TGTGCCATCAGTGTAGGGACAGATGTCTATGGCTACACCTTC. V and J are TRBV10-3 and TRBJ1-2; 7 bases fit TRBD1. The CDR3 length is 14 residues. The germline V gene encodes CDR1 ENHRY and CDR2 SYGVKD. The V gene end was trimmed by 4 bases and the J gene end by 4 bases; junction bases not matched to a gene: 6.

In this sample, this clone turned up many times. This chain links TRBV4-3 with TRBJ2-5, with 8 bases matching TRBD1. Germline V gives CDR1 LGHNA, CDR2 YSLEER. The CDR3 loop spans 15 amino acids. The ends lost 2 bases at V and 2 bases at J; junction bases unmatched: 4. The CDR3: CASSQQGTGQETQYF. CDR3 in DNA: TGCGCCAGCAGCCAACAGGGGACAGGTCAAGAGACCCAGTACTTC.

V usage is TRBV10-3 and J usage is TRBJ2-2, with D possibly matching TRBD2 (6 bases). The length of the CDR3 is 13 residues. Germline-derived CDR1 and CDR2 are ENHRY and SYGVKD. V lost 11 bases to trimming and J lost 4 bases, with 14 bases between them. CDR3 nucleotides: TGTGCCGTCAAGGGTAGCGGCACCGGGGAGCTGTTTTTT. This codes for CAVKGSGTGELFF.

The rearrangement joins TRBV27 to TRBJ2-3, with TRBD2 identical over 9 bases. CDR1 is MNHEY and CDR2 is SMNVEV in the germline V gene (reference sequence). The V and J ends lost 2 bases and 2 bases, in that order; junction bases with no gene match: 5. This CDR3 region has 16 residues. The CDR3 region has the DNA TGTGCCAGCAGTTTAGGGCTAGCGGGGCCCACAGATACGCAGTATTTT. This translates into CASSLGLAGPTDTQYF.

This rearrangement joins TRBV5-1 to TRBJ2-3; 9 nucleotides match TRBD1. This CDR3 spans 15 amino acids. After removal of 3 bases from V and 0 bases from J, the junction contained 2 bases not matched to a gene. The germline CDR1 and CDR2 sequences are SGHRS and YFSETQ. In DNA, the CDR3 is TGCGCCAGCAGCTCGGACAGGGGAAGCACAGATACGCAGTATTTT. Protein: CASSSDRGSTDTQYF.

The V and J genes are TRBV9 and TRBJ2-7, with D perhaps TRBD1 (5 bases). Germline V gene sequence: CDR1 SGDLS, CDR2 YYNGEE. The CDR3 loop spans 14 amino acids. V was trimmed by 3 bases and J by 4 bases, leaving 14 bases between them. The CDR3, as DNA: TGTGCCAGCAGCGCGGGTCTCCAGGGATACGAGCAGTACTTC. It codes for CASSAGLQGYEQYF.

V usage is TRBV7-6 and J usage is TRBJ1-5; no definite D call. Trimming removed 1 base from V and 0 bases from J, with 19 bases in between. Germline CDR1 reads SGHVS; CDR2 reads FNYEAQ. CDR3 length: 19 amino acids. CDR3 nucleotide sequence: TGTGCCAGCAGCTTAGTTCCGGTTCCTGCAGGTTATAGCAATCAGCCCCAGCATTTT. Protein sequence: CASSLVPVPAGYSNQPQHF.

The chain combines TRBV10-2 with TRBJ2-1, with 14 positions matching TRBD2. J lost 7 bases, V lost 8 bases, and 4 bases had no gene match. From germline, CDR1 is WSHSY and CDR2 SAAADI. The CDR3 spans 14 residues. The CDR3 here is CASWTSGGRNEQFF. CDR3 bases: TGCGCCAGCTGGACTAGCGGGGGGCGGAATGAGCAGTTCTTC.